This T cell receptor beta chain emerged from a study of cytomegalovirus exposure and HLA in healthy donors. Study-level results: CMV antigen specificity was confirmed in vitro for a few CMV-associated chains.

The CDR3 is 13 amino acids. The V end was cut by 3 bases, the J end by 3 bases, with 9 bases between. Looked up from germline, CDR1 is MNHEY and CDR2 is SMNVEV (reference sequence). This clone was detected only a few times. Its target is unknown. The PCR contained 60 Vbeta and 13 Jbeta primers. Assay: immunoSEQ multiplex PCR; the TCRdb copy retains only in-frame clones and omits some. The data show approximately 190,000 clones, roughly four fifths seen once. The TCR originated in a woman aged 18 to 35 in good health and CMV-seronegative. V is TRBV27 and J is TRBJ2-7, with D uncertain. Sample: PBMCs. As DNA, the CDR3 is TGTGCCAGCAGTTTCGGTCCGTTCTACGAGCAGTACTTC. Translated: CASSFGPFYEQYF.